The present T cell receptor beta chain was sequenced within a study of beta chain features in type 1 diabetes. The investigators reverse transcribed all of the isolated RNA, so they sequenced expressed TCRB transcripts. Repertoires were generated with immunoSEQ multiplex PCR, while TCRdb's copy carries only in-frame clones and drops some. The sample includes 250,000 or so clones, approximately 70% of them seen just once. V was cut by 0 bases and J by 0 bases, with 6 bases left in between. The CDR3 runs to 15 residues. Germline-derived CDR1 and CDR2 are MNHEY and SVGAGI. Sequences were obtained from naive CD4+ T cells from blood. This chain links TRBV6-5 with TRBJ2-1; D remains ambiguous. The clonotype was recovered from a man younger than 40 in good health. CDR3 nucleotide sequence: TGTGCCAGCAGTTACTCGGCCAGCTCCTACAATGAGCAGTTCTTC. It is translated as CASSYSASSYNEQFF.